This TCR beta chain was recovered during a study of T cells in Graves' hyperthyroidism and ophthalmopathy. Study outcomes and limitations: Most thyroid clonotypes expanded above 0.001 appeared in blood too.

Amplification yielded TCR beta CDR3 regions, with RNA transcripts as the source. Primed by the HTBI set, a first-round RT-PCR was run on the TCR CDR3. One entry per CDR3 protein results from TCRdb running MiXCR on the multiplex PCR reads. The table lists about 380,000 distinct CDR3 sequences, 15% to 20% of them singletons. In regard to this clonotype: Its specificity is unknown.

This CDR3 has 15 residues. Per germline, CDR1 ENHRY and CDR2 SYGVKD. V lost 0 bases, J lost 4 bases, and 4 bases stayed unmatched. This sample holds PBMCs from approximately 10 ml fresh peripheral blood. This clonotype was obtained from a man between 18 and 29 years old with Graves' ophthalmopathy. This sequence joins TRBV10-3 and TRBJ1-2; TRBD1 matches at 8 bases. The source material was blood. CDR3: CAISESPDRAYGYTF. The CDR3, as DNA: TGTGCCATCAGTGAGTCCCCGGACAGGGCCTATGGCTACACCTTC.